This T cell receptor (beta chain) was found in a study of shared clonotypes between healthy human individuals. In the original analysis: ImmunoSEQ gave junction-only sequences without quality scores, so filtering differed. Repertoires were generated with immunoSEQ multiplex PCR, while TCRdb's copy carries only in-frame clones and drops some. From that table come the V and J calls and clone size; the DNA was used to work out D and trimming. The table shows millions of clones, with around nine tenths occurring only once. The CDR3 extends over 14 amino acids. Per the germline V gene, CDR1 is LNHNV and CDR2 is YYDKDF (reference sequence). Trimming cost V 0 bases and J 4 bases, with 9 bases left between them.

V gene TRBV15 combines with J gene TRBJ1-2; no firm D call. The sequencing sample was made of naive CD4+ T cells sorted from blood. Subset defined: CD45RA+ positively selected. The receptor comes from a man younger than 35 in good health. CDR3 protein: CATSRESPIYGYTF. CDR3 bases: TGTGCCACCAGCAGAGAAAGTCCGATCTATGGCTACACCTTC. Supplemented by reference TRBV15 and TRBJ1-2, the full variable domain reads DAMVIQNPRYQVTQFGKPVTLSCSQTLNHNVMYWYQQKSSQAPKLLFHYYDKDFNNEADTPDNFQSRRPNTSFCFLDIRSPGLGDTAMYLCATSRESPIYGYTFGSGTRLTVV.